This T cell receptor beta chain was sequenced for a study of control samples from healthy donors and cancer patients (dated by TCRdb to the early 2020s). This clone was found once. It lacks a known antigen. The sample holds no much larger clone one base away, and base qualities are not on file. Library prep was done by the immunoSEQ multiplex PCR assay. The immuneACCESS repertoire file appears here via TCRdb, limited to in-frame rearrangements. These files lack a portion of the clones; in checked studies, under half of the deficit traces to unresolved V genes, and the cause of the others is not known. The sample table shows around 170,000 clones, and around nine tenths are seen once. The top ten clonotypes cover 1.4% of the sample. Spanning cysteine to phenylalanine, the CDR3 consists of 14 amino acids. CDR3 DNA is the only sequence kept; it has 42 bases, read in frame from the first base. Based on the germline V gene, the CDR1 and CDR2 sequences are SGHNT and YENEEA. V loses 5 bases at its end and J loses 5 bases; junction bases beyond the gene matches: 8.

The sequenced sample consisted of blood. This clonotype was sampled from a man aged 25 to 45 in good health. The V and J segments used are TRBV11-3 and TRBJ2-7, and 8 bases in between align with TRBD1. The nucleotides read TGTGCCAGCAGCGGCCCCGGGACAGGAGACGAGCAGTACTTC. Its translation reads: CASSGPGTGDEQYF.